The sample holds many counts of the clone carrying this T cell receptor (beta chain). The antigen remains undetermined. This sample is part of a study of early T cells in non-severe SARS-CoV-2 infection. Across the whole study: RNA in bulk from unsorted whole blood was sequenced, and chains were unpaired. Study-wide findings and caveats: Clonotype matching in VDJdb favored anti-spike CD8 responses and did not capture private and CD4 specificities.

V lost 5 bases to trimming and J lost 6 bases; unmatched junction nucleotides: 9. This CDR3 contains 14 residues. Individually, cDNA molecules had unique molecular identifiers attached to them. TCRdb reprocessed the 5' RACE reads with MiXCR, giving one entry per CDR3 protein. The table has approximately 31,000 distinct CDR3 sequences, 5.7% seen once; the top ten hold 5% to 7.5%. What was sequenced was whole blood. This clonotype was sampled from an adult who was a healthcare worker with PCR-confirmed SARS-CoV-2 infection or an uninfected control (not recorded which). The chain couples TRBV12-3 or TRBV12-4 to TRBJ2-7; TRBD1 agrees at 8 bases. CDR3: CASSLTGQGTEQYF. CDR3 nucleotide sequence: TGTGCCAGCAGTCTAACCGGACAGGGAACCGAGCAGTACTTC.